The 6 T cell receptor beta chains in this list originate from one sample, sequenced in a study of prognosis after radiotherapy for stage I lung cancer. From genomic DNA, two-round multiplex PCR was used to amplify TCR beta CDR3. TRBV and TRBJ genes each had their own specific primers in first-round PCR. TCRdb processed the multiplex PCR reads anew with MiXCR; each CDR3 protein has one entry. The repertoire holds 20,000 to 30,000 distinct CDR3 sequences, with roughly 40% as singletons. The sample consisted of PBMCs, taken before or after stereotactic body radiation therapy (not recorded which). These TCRs come from a donor over 45 with non-small cell lung cancer.

This clonotype was recorded at least ten times. J is TRBJ2-3 and V is TRBV5-1; 8 bases fit TRBD1. From germline, CDR1 is SGHRS and CDR2 YFSETQ. V lost 4 bases to trimming and J lost 6 bases; unmatched junction nucleotides: 7. The CDR3 consists of 14 residues. Written as DNA, the CDR3 is TGCGCCAGCAGCCCCCAGACAGGGGCCGATACGCAGTATTTT. Translating gives CASSPQTGADTQYF.

This chain links TRBV12-5 with TRBJ2-1; 8 positions agree with TRBD1. The CDR3 is 17 residues long. V lost 2 bases, J lost 10 bases, and 16 bases stayed unmatched. Germline CDR1 LGHNT, CDR2 FRNRAP. CDR3 sequence reads: CASGLSTSWTGLWEQFF. The DNA for the CDR3 is TGTGCTAGTGGTTTGTCGACCTCCTGGACAGGGTTGTGGGAGCAGTTCTTC.

This clonotype was counted ten times or more. The CDR3 sequence: CASSPHRLERNEQYF. The CDR3 nucleotides are TGTGCCAGTAGCCCCCATCGGCTAGAGAGAAACGAGCAGTACTTC. The rearrangement uses TRBV19 and TRBJ2-7, with D unclear. The ends were cut back, 6 bases at V and 5 bases at J, with 20 bases in the middle. Germline assignment: CDR1 LNHDA and CDR2 SQIVND (reference sequence). This CDR3 has 15 residues.

With regard to this clonotype: One base separates it from a far larger clone, so it is likely a read error. The chain has TRBV6-9 and TRBJ2-3; 8 bases line up with TRBD2. Germline CDR1 reads MNHGY; CDR2 reads SVAAGI. This CDR3 has 15 residues. V shed 9 bases and J 7 bases; nucleotides not matched to a gene: 15. CDR3 amino acids: CASPWVAGNGYTQYF. CDR3 DNA: TGTGCCAGTCCCTGGGTAGCGGGAAACGGATATACGCAGTATTTT.

This clonotype was recorded many times. The chain has TRBV12-3 or TRBV12-4 and TRBJ2-3; 13 positions agree with TRBD2. The V gene end was trimmed by 7 bases and the J gene end by 0 bases; junction bases not matched to a gene: 4. The CDR3 is 16 residues long. The CDR3 protein is CASKRTSGGSTDTQYF. As DNA, the CDR3 is TGTGCCAGCAAAAGGACTAGCGGGGGAAGCACAGATACGCAGTATTTT.

Ten or more counts support this clonotype. V is TRBV28 and J is TRBJ2-1, with 12 bases identical to TRBD2. The junction had 6 bases not matched to a gene; V was cut back by 8 bases and J by 1 base. The CDR3 has 16 amino acids. From germline, CDR1 is MDHEN and CDR2 SYDVKM. The CDR3 protein is CASALTSGGSYNEQFF. CDR3 sequence (DNA): TGTGCCAGCGCCCTGACTAGCGGGGGTTCCTACAATGAGCAGTTCTTC. Full variable domain (remainder filled in from reference TRBV28 and TRBJ2-1): DVKVTQSSRYLVKRTGEKVFLECVQDMDHENMFWYRQDPGLGLRLIYFSYDVKMKEKGDIPEGYSVSREKKERFSLILESASTNQTSMYLCASALTSGGSYNEQFFGPGTRLTVL.